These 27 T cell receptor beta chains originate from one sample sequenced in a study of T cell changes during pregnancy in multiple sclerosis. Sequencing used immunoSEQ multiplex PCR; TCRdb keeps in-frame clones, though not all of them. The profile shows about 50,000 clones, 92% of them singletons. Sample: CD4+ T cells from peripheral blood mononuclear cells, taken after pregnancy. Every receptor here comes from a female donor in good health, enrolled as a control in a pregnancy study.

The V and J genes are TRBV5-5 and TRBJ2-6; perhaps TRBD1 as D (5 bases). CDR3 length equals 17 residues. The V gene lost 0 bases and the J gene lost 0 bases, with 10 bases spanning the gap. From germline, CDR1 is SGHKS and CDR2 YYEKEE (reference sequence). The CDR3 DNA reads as TGTGCCAGCAGCTTGGTACAGGCAAGCTCTGGGGCCAACGTCCTGACTTTC. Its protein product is CASSLVQASSGANVLTF.

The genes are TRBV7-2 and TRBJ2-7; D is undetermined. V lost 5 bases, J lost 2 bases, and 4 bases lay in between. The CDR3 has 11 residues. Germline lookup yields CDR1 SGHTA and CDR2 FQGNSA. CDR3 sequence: CASSNTYEQYF. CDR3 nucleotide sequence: TGTGCCAGCAGCAATACCTACGAGCAGTACTTC. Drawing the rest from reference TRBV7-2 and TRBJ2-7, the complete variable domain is GAGVSQSPSNKVTEKGKDVELRCDPISGHTALYWYRQSLGQGLEFLIYFQGNSAPDKSGLPSDRFSAERTGGSVSTLTIQRTQQEDSAVYLCASSNTYEQYFGPGTRLTVT.

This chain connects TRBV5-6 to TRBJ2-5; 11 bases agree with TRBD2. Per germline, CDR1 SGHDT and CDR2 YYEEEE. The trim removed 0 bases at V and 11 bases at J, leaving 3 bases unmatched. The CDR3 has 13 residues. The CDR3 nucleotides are TGTGCCAGCAGCTTGGCTAGCGGGGGGACGCAGTACTTC. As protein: CASSLASGGTQYF.

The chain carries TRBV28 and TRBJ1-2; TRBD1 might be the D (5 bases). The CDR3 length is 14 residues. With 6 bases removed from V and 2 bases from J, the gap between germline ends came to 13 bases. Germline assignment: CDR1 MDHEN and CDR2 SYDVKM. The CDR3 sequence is CASRVAQGNYGYTF. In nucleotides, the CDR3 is TGTGCCAGCAGGGTGGCCCAGGGAAACTATGGCTACACCTTC.

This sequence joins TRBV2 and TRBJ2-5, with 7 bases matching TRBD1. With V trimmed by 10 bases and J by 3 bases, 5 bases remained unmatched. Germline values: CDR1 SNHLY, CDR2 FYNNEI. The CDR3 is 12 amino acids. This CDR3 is CAIRTGKETQYF. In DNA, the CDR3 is TGTGCCATTCGGACAGGCAAAGAGACCCAGTACTTC.

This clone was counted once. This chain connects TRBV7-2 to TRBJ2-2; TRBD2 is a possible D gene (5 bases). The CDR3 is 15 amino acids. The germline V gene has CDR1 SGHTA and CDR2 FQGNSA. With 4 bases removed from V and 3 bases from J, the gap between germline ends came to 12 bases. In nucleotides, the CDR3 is TGTGCCAGCAGCTCAGGCGGACTTTACACCGGGGAGCTGTTTTTT. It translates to CASSSGGLYTGELFF.

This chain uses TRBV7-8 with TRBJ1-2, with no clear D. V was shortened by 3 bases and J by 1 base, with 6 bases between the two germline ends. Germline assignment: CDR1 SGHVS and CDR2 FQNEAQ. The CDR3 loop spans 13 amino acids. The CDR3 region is CASSFTDNYGYTF. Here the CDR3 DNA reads TGTGCCAGCAGCTTTACAGATAACTATGGCTACACCTTC. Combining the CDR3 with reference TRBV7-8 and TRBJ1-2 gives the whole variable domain GAGVSQSPRYKVAKRGQDVALRCDPISGHVSLFWYQQALGQGPEFLTYFQNEAQLDKSGLPSDRFFAERPEGSVSTLKIQRTQQEDSAVYLCASSFTDNYGYTFGSGTRLTVV.

CDR3 amino acids: CASRQQETQYF. The CDR3 DNA follows: TGTGCCAGTAGACAGCAAGAGACCCAGTACTTC. The chain joins TRBV19 to TRBJ2-5; D gene ambiguous. V lost 6 bases and J 2 bases, leaving 4 bases between the germline ends. The germline V gene encodes CDR1 LNHDA and CDR2 SQIVND (reference sequence). The CDR3 length is 11 residues.

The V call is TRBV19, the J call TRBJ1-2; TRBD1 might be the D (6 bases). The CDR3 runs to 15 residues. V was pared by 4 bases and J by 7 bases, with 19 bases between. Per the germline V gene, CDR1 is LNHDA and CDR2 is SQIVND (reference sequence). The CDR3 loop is CASSTSGVQHFGYTF. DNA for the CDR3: TGTGCCAGTAGTACATCAGGGGTCCAGCACTTTGGCTACACCTTC.

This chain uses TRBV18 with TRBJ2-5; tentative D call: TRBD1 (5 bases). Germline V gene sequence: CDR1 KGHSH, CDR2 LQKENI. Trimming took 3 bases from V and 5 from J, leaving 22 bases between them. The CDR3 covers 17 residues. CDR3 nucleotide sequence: TGTGCCAGCTCACCGGGGCTTTTCGGAGCTTCAAAGGAGACCCAGTACTTC. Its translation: CASSPGLFGASKETQYF.

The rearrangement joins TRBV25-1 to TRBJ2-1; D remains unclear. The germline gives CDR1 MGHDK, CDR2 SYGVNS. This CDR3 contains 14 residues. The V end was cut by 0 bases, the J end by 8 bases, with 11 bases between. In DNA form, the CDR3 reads TGTGCCAGCAGTGAATATCCGGGTTTCGATGAGCAGTTCTTC. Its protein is CASSEYPGFDEQFF.

In DNA form, the CDR3 reads TGCGCCAGCAGCTCTGACAGGGTGGCCAATGAGCAGTTCTTC. Its translation is CASSSDRVANEQFF. The chain recombines TRBV5-1 with TRBJ2-1, with 7 bases that match TRBD1. This CDR3 region has 14 residues. Germline CDR1 is SGHRS and CDR2 is YFSETQ. With 3 bases clipped from V and 6 bases from J, the junction kept 6 bases outside the gene matches.

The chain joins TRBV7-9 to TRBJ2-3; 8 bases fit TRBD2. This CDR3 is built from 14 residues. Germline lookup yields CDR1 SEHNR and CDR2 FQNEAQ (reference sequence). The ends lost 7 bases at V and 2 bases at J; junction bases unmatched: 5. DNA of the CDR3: TGTGCCAGCAACCGGCGGGGGGACACAGATACGCAGTATTTT. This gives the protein CASNRRGDTDTQYF.

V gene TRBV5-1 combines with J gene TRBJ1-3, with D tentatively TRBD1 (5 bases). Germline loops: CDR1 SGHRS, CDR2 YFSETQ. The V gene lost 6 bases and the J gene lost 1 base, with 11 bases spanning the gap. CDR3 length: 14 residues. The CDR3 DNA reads TGCGCCAGCAACGTAGACAGTTCTGGAAACACCATATATTTT. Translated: CASNVDSSGNTIYF.

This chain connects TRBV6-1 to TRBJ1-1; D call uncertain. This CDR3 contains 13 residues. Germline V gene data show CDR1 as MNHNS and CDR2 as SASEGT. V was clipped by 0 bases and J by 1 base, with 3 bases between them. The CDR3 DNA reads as TGTGCCAGCAGTGAAGCTAAGAACACTGAAGCTTTCTTT. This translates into CASSEAKNTEAFF.

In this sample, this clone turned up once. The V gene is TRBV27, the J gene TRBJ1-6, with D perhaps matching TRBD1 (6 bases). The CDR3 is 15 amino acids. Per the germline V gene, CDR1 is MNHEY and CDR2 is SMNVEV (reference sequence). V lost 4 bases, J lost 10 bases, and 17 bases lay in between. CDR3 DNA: TGTGCCAGCAGTTCTTTAATGCCGAGGGGGTCACCCCTCCACTTT. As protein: CASSSLMPRGSPLHF.

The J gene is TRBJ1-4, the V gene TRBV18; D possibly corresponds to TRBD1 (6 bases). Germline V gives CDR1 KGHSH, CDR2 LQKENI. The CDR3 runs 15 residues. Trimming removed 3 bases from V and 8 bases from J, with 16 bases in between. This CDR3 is CASSPTGTYGEKLFF. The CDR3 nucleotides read TGTGCCAGCTCACCTACAGGGACGTATGGCGAAAAACTGTTTTTT. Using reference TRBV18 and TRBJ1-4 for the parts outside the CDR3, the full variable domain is NAGVMQNPRHLVRRRGQEARLRCSPMKGHSHVYWYRQLPEEGLKFMVYLQKENIIDESGMPKERFSAEFPKEGPSILRIQQVVRGDSAAYFCASSPTGTYGEKLFFGSGTQLSVL.

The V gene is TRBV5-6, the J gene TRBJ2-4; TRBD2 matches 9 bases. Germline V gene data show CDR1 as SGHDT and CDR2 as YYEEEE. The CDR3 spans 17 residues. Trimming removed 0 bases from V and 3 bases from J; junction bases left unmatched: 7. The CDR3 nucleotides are TGTGCCAGCAGCTTGGTTCGGCTAGCGGGAAACAAAAACATTCAGTACTTC. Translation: CASSLVRLAGNKNIQYF.

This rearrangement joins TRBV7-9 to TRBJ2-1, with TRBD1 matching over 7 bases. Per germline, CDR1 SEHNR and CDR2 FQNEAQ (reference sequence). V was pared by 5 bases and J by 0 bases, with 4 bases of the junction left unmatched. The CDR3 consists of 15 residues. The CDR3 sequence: CASSPGQISYNEQFF. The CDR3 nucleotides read TGTGCCAGCAGCCCGGGACAGATCTCCTACAATGAGCAGTTCTTC.

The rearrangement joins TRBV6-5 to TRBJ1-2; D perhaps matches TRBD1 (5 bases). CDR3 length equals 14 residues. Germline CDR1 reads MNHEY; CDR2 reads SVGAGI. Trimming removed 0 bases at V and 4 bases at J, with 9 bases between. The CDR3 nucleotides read TGTGCCAGCAGTTACTCGCAGGGTGTCTATGGCTACACCTTC. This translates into CASSYSQGVYGYTF.

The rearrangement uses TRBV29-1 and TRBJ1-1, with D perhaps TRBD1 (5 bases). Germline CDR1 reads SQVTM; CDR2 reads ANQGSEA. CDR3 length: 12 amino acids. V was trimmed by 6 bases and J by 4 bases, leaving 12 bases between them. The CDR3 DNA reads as TGCAGCGTGGCCGCGACAGTCACTGAAGCTTTCTTT. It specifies CSVAATVTEAFF.

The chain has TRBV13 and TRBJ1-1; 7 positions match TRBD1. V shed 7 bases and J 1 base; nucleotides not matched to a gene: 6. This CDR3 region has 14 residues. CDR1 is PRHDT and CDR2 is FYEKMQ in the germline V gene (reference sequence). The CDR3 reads CASNTGQRNTEAFF. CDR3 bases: TGTGCCAGCAACACGGGACAGAGGAACACTGAAGCTTTCTTT.

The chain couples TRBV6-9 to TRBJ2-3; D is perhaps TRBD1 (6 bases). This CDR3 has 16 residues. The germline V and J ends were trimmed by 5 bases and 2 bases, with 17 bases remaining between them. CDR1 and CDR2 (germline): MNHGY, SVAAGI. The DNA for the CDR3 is TGTGCCAGCAGTATCCACTCAGGGGCCACCACAGATACGCAGTATTTT. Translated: CASSIHSGATTDTQYF.

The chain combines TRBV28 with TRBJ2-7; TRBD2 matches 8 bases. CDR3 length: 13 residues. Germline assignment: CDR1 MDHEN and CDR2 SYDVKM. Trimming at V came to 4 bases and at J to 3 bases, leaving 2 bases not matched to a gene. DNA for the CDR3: TGTGCCAGCAGTTCCGGGACTAGCTACGAGCAGTACTTC. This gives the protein CASSSGTSYEQYF.

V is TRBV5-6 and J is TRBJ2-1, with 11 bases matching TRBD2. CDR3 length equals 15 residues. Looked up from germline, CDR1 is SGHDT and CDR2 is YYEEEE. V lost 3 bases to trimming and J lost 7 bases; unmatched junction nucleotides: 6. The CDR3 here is CASSSTSGIRNEQFF. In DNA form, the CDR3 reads TGTGCCAGCAGCTCGACTAGCGGGATTCGGAATGAGCAGTTCTTC.

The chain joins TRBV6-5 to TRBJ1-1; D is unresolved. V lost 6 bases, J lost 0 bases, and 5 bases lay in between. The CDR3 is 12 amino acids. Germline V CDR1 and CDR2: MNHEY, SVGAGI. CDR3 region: CASRQLNTEAFF. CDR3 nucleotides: TGTGCCAGCAGACAGCTGAACACTGAAGCTTTCTTT.

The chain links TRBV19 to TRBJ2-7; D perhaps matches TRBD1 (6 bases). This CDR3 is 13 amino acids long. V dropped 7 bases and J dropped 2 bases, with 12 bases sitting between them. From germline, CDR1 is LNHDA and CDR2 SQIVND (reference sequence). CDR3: CASTPSGAYEQYF. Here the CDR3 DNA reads TGTGCCAGTACTCCCTCAGGGGCCTACGAGCAGTACTTC.